The present entry profiles one T cell receptor beta chain with its context. This entry belongs to a study of blood T cell repertoires in COVID-19. Study information: Material from acute and convalescent COVID-19 was sourced from the United States, Italy and Spain. The cDNA or gDNA used as material had been derived from T cells, B-cell-depleted T cells, or PBMCs.

The CDR3 contains 14 residues. With 2 bases clipped from V and 7 bases from J, the junction kept 7 bases outside the gene matches. Per the germline V gene, CDR1 is LGHNA and CDR2 is YNFKEQ. Original analysis: From reference gene primer amplification, estimates of nucleated cell counts were derived. The table came from immunoSEQ multiplex PCR; TCRdb's copy has only in-frame clones and leaves some out. The V and J calls and the clone size are those of that table, but D and trimming were determined from the DNA. This sample carries some 380,000 clones, 81% of them seen once, and the ten largest clones take around 1.1%.

The J gene is TRBJ1-2, the V gene TRBV4-2; 7 nucleotides align to TRBD1. This TCR was sampled from a human donor with acute or convalescent COVID-19. The donor label of this sample is uncertain. The sequencing sample was made of peripheral blood. The CDR3 is CASSQPDRVGGYTF. CDR3 nucleotide sequence: TGTGCCAGCAGCCAACCCGACAGGGTTGGTGGCTACACCTTC.